This T cell receptor (beta chain) was documented in a study of cytomegalovirus exposure and HLA in healthy donors. Study-level findings and limits: Sequencing likely caused a cluster of highly shared sequence variants. The presence/absence work took it that sequencing depth was about the same across donors.

This clone has only a few counts. The antigen is undetermined. PCR was performed using 60 Vbeta and 13 Jbeta primers. Sequencing used immunoSEQ multiplex PCR; TCRdb keeps in-frame clones, though not all of them. The table records under 200,000 clones, 62% of them present only once. This TCR was sampled from a middle-aged man in good health and CMV-seronegative. Sequencing used PBMCs.

The CDR3 loop is CASTPGGDSHYEQYF. DNA for the CDR3: TGTGCCAGCACCCCGGGGGGGGACAGCCACTACGAGCAGTACTTC. The V and J genes are TRBV21-1 and TRBJ2-7; no DNA check was done on the table's D call, TRBD2. TRBV21-1 is a recognized pseudogene. There are 15 residues in the CDR3.